This entry lists 23 T cell receptor beta chains sequenced from one sample in a study of T cells in Graves' hyperthyroidism and ophthalmopathy. From RNA transcripts, TCR beta CDR3 regions were amplified. In the first-round RT-PCR of the TCR CDR3, the HTBI primer set was used. One entry per CDR3 protein, called by TCRdb with MiXCR from the multiplex PCR reads. The sample yields some 620,000 distinct CDR3 sequences, 16% seen once. Source material: blood. All receptors come from a woman aged 25 to 45 with Graves' hyperthyroidism.

The rearrangement links TRBV6-1 to TRBJ1-2; no reliable D call. V gave up 2 bases and J gave up 0 bases, with 7 bases separating them. The CDR3 length is 14 residues. Per the germline V gene, CDR1 is MNHNS and CDR2 is SASEGT. CDR3 sequence: CASSEMGTNYGYTF. CDR3 DNA sequence: TGTGCCAGCAGTGAAATGGGCACTAACTATGGCTACACCTTC.

V and J are TRBV20-1 and TRBJ1-1, with TRBD1 matching over 7 bases. Germline V lookup: CDR1 DFQATT, CDR2 SNEGSKA (reference sequence). The ends lost 5 bases at V and 5 bases at J; junction bases unmatched: 11. The CDR3 runs to 14 residues. The CDR3 DNA follows: TGCAGTGCTCCCTGGGTACAGGGGATAACTGAAGCTTTCTTT. It specifies CSAPWVQGITEAFF.

The CDR3 here is CASSLDRRYNEQFF. CDR3 bases: TGTGCCAGCAGCTTGGACAGGCGTTACAATGAGCAGTTCTTC. This sequence joins TRBV6-4 and TRBJ2-1; 7 nucleotides line up with TRBD1. This CDR3 is built from 14 residues. CDR1 is MRHNA and CDR2 is SNTAGT in the germline V gene. Losses at the gene ends were 6 bases for V and 4 bases for J; bases not matched to a gene: 6.

This clonotype occurred a few times. The chain joins TRBV4-1 to TRBJ2-3, with TRBD2 as a possible D gene (6 bases). The CDR3 consists of 16 residues. V shed 1 base and J shed 1 base, with 12 bases lying between them. CDR1 and CDR2 from the germline V gene are MGHRA and YSYEKL. This CDR3 reads CASSQGERRGTDTQYF. DNA of the CDR3: TGCGCCAGCAGCCAAGGCGAGAGGAGGGGCACAGATACGCAGTATTTT.

CDR3 DNA: TGTGCCAGCAGTTTGTGGACCAGCACAGATACGCAGTATTTT. It translates to CASSLWTSTDTQYF. The chain joins TRBV6-2 or TRBV6-3 to TRBJ2-3; D remains ambiguous. Trimming removed 4 bases from V and 0 bases from J, with 8 bases in between. CDR3 size: 14 residues. CDR1 MNHEY and CDR2 SVGEGT come from the germline V gene.

J is TRBJ2-4 and V is TRBV29-1; D not resolved. Germline V gene lookup returns CDR1 SQVTM and CDR2 ANQGSEA. This CDR3 has 14 residues. V was cut by 7 bases and J by 2 bases, with 15 bases left in between. In DNA, the CDR3 is TGCAGCGGCTTGGAAAGGTCTACCAAAAACATTCAGTACTTC. The encoded protein is CSGLERSTKNIQYF.

This clonotype was seen at least ten times. The chain joins TRBV30 to TRBJ1-1; 9 bases are a match to TRBD1. The CDR3 length is 12 residues. The J segment lost 7 bases and the V segment lost 4 bases, leaving 4 bases of the junction unmatched. The V gene's germline CDR1 is GTSNPN and CDR2 SVGIG (reference sequence). The CDR3 DNA reads TGTGCCTGGACTACGGGACAGGGTGAAGCTTTCTTT. Its translation is CAWTTGQGEAFF.

The chain uses TRBV27 and TRBJ2-7, with no clear D. The CDR3 covers 13 residues. V lost 4 bases, J lost 3 bases, and 10 bases lay in between. Germline lookup yields CDR1 MNHEY and CDR2 SMNVEV (reference sequence). DNA of the CDR3: TGTGCCAGCAGTTATATCGACAACTACGAGCAGTACTTC. Its translation: CASSYIDNYEQYF.

This clonotype was seen repeatedly, ten times or more. The chain carries TRBV20-1 and TRBJ1-4, with no clear D. V lost 5 bases and J lost 14, with 15 bases in between. Per germline, CDR1 DFQATT and CDR2 SNEGSKA (reference sequence). CDR3 length: 11 residues. The DNA for the CDR3 is TGCAGTGCTCCTCTAAGGGAGGGTCTGTTTTTT. Its translation: CSAPLREGLFF.

This clonotype was observed a few times. The V call is TRBV27, the J call TRBJ2-3, with D possibly being TRBD2 (5 bases). Trimming pared 6 bases from V and 2 bases from J, leaving 12 bases between. The CDR3 has 14 amino acids. Germline V gene lookup returns CDR1 MNHEY and CDR2 SMNVEV (reference sequence). CDR3 DNA: TGTGCCAGCAGCTCTAGCAGAAACACAGATACGCAGTATTTT. This translates into CASSSSRNTDTQYF.

This clonotype was detected a few times. Here the CDR3 DNA reads TGCAGTGCTAGAGCCCTAACTTTAGACAGGGGGCGCAGAAACACCATATATTTT. Its protein product is CSARALTLDRGRRNTIYF. The V gene is TRBV20-1, the J gene TRBJ1-3, with 10 bases fitting TRBD1. The CDR3 contains 18 residues. Germline loops: CDR1 DFQATT, CDR2 SNEGSKA (reference sequence). J lost 5 bases, V lost 1 base, and 14 bases had no gene match.

This clonotype was detected only a few times. The rearrangement links TRBV20-1 to TRBJ2-1; D is perhaps TRBD1 or TRBD2 (7 bases each). CDR3 length: 14 amino acids. The V end lost 3 bases, the J end lost 7 bases, and 16 bases lay between the germline ends. From germline, CDR1 is DFQATT and CDR2 SNEGSKA (reference sequence). The CDR3: CSARLPRGGNEQFF. CDR3 nucleotide sequence: TGCAGTGCTAGGCTCCCCAGGGGGGGAAATGAGCAGTTCTTC.

The table lists this clonotype with many counts. The rearrangement links TRBV10-3 to TRBJ1-2; TRBD1 matches 11 bases. Trimming cost V 10 bases and J 6 bases; bases outside gene matches: 7. Germline loops: CDR1 ENHRY, CDR2 SYGVKD. The CDR3 is 13 amino acids. The DNA for the CDR3 is TGTGCCACCTCTGGACAGGGGGCGAATGGCTACACCTTC. It encodes CATSGQGANGYTF.

The chain uses TRBV4-2 and TRBJ2-2; D is unclear. Trimming took 1 base from V and 7 from J, leaving 10 bases between them. The CDR3 length is 14 residues. Germline CDR1 is LGHNA and CDR2 is YNFKEQ. In DNA, the CDR3 is TGTGCCAGCAGCCAAGGGGTAGCCGGCGGGGAGCTGTTTTTT. Residues: CASSQGVAGGELFF.

In this sample, this clonotype turned up many times. The V gene is TRBV12-3 or TRBV12-4, the J gene TRBJ2-7, with D uncertain. V was pared by 6 bases and J by 6 bases, with 12 bases between. The CDR3 contains 12 residues. CDR3 sequence: CASSPIGFEQYF. DNA for the CDR3: TGTGCCAGCAGCCCAATTGGTTTCGAGCAGTACTTC.

This clonotype came up many times. This rearrangement joins TRBV2 to TRBJ1-2; 11 positions match TRBD1. V dropped 7 bases and J dropped 7; count of bases not matched to a gene: 5. The CDR3 extends over 13 amino acids. Germline V CDR1 and CDR2: SNHLY, FYNNEI. In DNA form, the CDR3 reads TGTGCCAGCACGGACAGGGGGCCGCTTGGCTACACCTTC. Translated: CASTDRGPLGYTF.

The CDR3 DNA sequence: TGTGCCAGCAGTGCGGGAGGGACAGGACCTGGCAATGAGCAGTTCTTC. This translates into CASSAGGTGPGNEQFF. This chain joins TRBV7-2 and TRBJ2-1; D perhaps matches TRBD2 (9 bases). Germline V gene sequence: CDR1 SGHTA, CDR2 FQGNSA. Trimming took 6 bases from V and 6 from J, leaving 21 bases between them. This CDR3 contains 16 residues.

This clonotype was detected many times. J is TRBJ2-1 and V is TRBV30; either TRBD1 or TRBD2 may supply D (5 bases each). CDR1 is GTSNPN, CDR2 SVGIG, per germline (reference sequence). Trimming cost V 5 bases and J 8 bases, with 13 bases left between them. The CDR3 sequence is 12 residues long. The CDR3 sequence: CAWSPRGDEQFF. As DNA, the CDR3 is TGTGCCTGGTCCCCTCGGGGCGATGAGCAGTTCTTC.

The chain recombines TRBV27 with TRBJ1-1; a possible D gene is TRBD1 (5 bases). V was cut by 2 bases and J by 1 base, with 11 bases left in between. CDR1 and CDR2 (germline): MNHEY, SMNVEV (reference sequence). The CDR3 contains 15 residues. The CDR3 loop reads CASSLGGPQNTEAFF. CDR3 nucleotide sequence: TGTGCCAGCAGTTTAGGGGGTCCCCAGAACACTGAAGCTTTCTTT.

This clonotype was observed a handful of times. The CDR3 DNA sequence: TGTGCCAGCTCACCAAACACGGGGAGGGAGCAGTACTTC. It is translated as CASSPNTGREQYF. The V call is TRBV18, the J call TRBJ2-7; D is possibly TRBD2 (6 bases). This CDR3 has 13 residues. CDR1 is KGHSH and CDR2 is LQKENI in the germline V gene. Deletions cut 2 bases from V and 7 bases from J, with 12 bases between.

The chain uses TRBV24-1 and TRBJ2-2; perhaps D is TRBD1 or TRBD2 (6 bases each). Germline V gene sequence: CDR1 KGHDR, CDR2 SFDVKD. Trimming pared 1 base from V and 2 bases from J, leaving 10 bases between. The CDR3 loop spans 16 amino acids. CDR3 sequence (DNA): TGTGCCACCAGTGATTTAAGGGGGGCAAACACCGGGGAGCTGTTTTTT. The encoded protein is CATSDLRGANTGELFF.

This clonotype occurred a few times. A junction boundary mismatches the germline segment, possibly from a read error. The genes are TRBV24-1 and TRBJ1-2; D ambiguous. Germline-derived CDR1 and CDR2 are KGHDR and SFDVKD. The CDR3 is 12 residues long. The CDR3 DNA sequence: TGTGCCACCAGTGCCGAGCTCGGTGGCCACACCTTC. Its protein is CATSAELGGHTF.

In its sample, this clonotype was seen many times. This chain connects TRBV27 to TRBJ2-7; D call uncertain. Germline V gene sequence: CDR1 MNHEY, CDR2 SMNVEV (reference sequence). The CDR3 runs 10 residues. Trimming pared 9 bases from V and 3 bases from J, leaving 6 bases between. This CDR3 is CARQYYEQYF. DNA for the CDR3: TGTGCCAGGCAATACTACGAGCAGTACTTC.